Given below is one TCR beta chain in context. The target antigen is unknown. The germline V gene encodes CDR1 DFQATT and CDR2 SNEGSKA (reference sequence). The V end lost 5 bases, the J end lost 2 bases, and 16 bases lay between the germline ends. This CDR3 spans 14 amino acids. This specimen comes from a study of identical twins. General study results and limits: One should note that invariant MAIT and iNKT cells could partly confound zero-insertion analyses.

Unique molecular identifiers were present on cDNA, and template switching added a universal primer site. TCRdb redid the calling of the 5' RACE reads with MiXCR, one entry per CDR3 protein. Of 470,000 or so distinct CDR3 sequences listed, less than 25% were seen once; the top ten hold just under 3%. These data were also reused for a study on T cells expressing NK-cell markers. In that study: Sorted T-cell subsets CD3+CD56+NKG2C+, CD3+CD56+NKG2C- and CD3+CD56-NKG2C+ were TCR beta-sequenced.

Material for sequencing was CD4+ T cells sorted from blood. The chain uses TRBV20-1 and TRBJ2-7; D might be TRBD2 (6 bases). This sequence was found in a woman between 18 and 30 years old in good health. The chain's CDR3 is CSASTGTQAYEQYF. CDR3 DNA sequence: TGCAGTGCTTCAACCGGGACTCAAGCCTACGAGCAGTACTTC.